This T cell receptor beta chain stems from a study of T cell changes during pregnancy in multiple sclerosis. This CDR3 has 14 amino acids. In germline, CDR1 is MNHNS, CDR2 SASEGT. The V and J ends lost 8 bases and 2 bases, in that order; junction bases with no gene match: 5. The assay was immunoSEQ multiplex PCR, and TCRdb's table has in-frame clones only and misses some. Of about 68,000 clones listed, more than 90% are singletons. The TCR sequence derives from a female donor with multiple sclerosis, enrolled in a pregnancy study. The genes are TRBV6-1 and TRBJ1-5; 8 nucleotides agree with TRBD1. The input for sequencing was peripheral blood, taken in the first trimester of pregnancy. CDR3 in amino acids: CASEQGAGNQPQHF. The CDR3 DNA is TGTGCCAGCGAGCAGGGGGCGGGCAATCAGCCCCAGCATTTT.